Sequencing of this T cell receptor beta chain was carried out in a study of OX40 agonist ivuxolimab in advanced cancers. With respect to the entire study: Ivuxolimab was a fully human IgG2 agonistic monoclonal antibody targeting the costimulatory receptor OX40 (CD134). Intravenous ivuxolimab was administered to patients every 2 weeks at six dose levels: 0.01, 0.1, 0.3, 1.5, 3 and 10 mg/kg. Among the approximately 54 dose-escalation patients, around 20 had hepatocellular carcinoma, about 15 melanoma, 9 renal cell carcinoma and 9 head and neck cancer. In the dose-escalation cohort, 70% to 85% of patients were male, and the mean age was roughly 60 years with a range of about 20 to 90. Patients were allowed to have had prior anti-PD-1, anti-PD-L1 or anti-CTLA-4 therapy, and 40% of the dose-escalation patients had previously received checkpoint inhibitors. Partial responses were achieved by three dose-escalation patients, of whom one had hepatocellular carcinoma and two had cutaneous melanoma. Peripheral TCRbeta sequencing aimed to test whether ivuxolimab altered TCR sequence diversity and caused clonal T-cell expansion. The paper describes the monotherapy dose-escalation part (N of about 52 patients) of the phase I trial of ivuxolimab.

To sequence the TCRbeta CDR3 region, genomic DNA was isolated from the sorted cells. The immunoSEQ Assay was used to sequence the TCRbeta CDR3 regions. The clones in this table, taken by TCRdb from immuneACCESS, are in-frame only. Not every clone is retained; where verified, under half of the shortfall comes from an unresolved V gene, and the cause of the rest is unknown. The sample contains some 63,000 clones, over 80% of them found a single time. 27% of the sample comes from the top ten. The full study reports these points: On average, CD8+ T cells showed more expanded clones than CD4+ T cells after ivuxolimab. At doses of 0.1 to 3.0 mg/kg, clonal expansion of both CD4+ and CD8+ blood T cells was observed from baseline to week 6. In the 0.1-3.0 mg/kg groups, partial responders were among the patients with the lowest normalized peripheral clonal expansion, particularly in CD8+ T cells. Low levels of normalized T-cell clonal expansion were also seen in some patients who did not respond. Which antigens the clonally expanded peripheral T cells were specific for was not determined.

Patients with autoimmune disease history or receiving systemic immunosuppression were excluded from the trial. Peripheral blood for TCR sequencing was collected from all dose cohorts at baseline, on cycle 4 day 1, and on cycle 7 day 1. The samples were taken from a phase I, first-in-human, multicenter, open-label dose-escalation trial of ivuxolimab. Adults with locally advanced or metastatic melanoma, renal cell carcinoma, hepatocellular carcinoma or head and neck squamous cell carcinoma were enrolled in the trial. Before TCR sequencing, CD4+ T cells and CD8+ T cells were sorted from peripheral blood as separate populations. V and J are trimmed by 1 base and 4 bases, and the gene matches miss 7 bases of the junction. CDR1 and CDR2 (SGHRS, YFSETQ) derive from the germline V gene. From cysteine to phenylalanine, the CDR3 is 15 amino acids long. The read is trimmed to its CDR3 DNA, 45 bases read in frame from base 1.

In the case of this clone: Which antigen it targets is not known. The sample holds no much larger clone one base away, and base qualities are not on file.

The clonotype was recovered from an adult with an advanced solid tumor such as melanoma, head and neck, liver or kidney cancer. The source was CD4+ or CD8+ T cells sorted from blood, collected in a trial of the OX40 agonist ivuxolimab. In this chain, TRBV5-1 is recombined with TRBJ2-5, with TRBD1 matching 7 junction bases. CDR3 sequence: CASSLRDSSRETQYF. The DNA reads TGCGCCAGCAGCTTGAGGGACAGCAGTAGAGAGACCCAGTACTTC.